This T cell receptor (beta chain) was recorded in a study of T-cell reconstitution after alpha-beta-depleted transplantation in children. Looked up from germline, CDR1 is MDHEN and CDR2 is SYDVKM. Germline trimming cut 5 bases from V and 2 bases from J; bases unmatched to any gene: 4. The CDR3 has 14 residues. Findings of the study overall: When one year had passed after transplant, most T-cell counts and diversity came from newly produced T cells. In patients about two months after transplant, alpha-beta T cells reportedly arose from several hundred expanded graft clones. At day 60, the high TCRbeta diversity found in some patients originated from recipient T cells and thymic progenitors that had survived.

This clonotype was observed a few times. What it recognizes is unknown. Researchers prepared the TCRbeta library using unique molecular identifiers, the study reports. One entry per CDR3 protein results from TCRdb running MiXCR on the PCR reads. The table shows approximately 520,000 distinct CDR3 sequences, with roughly 10% occurring only once. This chain uses TRBV28 with TRBJ2-7; 9 bases align to TRBD1. Sequences were derived from PBMCs, mostly from graft donor cells, sampled 180 days after TCRalphabeta/CD19-depleted stem cell transplant. The TCR comes from a female patient between 2 and 15 years old who had a stem cell transplant for aplastic anemia, so the T cells may come from the graft donor. CDR3 nucleotides: TGTGCCAGCAGTGGGACAGGGTCAACCTACGAGCAGTACTTC. Translated, it gives CASSGTGSTYEQYF.